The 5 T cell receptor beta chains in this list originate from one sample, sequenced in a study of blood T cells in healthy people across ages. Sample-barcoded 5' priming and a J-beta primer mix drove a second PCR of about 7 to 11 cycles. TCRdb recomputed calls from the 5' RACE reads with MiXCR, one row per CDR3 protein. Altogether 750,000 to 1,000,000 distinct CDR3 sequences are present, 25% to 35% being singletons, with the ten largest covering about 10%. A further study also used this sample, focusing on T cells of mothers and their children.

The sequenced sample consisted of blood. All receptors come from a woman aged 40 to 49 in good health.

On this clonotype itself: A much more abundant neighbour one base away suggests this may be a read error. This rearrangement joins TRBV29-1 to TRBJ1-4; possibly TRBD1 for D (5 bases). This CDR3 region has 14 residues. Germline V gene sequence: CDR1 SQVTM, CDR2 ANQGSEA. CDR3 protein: CSVVGDSTNDKRFF. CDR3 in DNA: TGCAGCGTTGTCGGGGACTCAACTAATGACAAACGGTTTTTT.

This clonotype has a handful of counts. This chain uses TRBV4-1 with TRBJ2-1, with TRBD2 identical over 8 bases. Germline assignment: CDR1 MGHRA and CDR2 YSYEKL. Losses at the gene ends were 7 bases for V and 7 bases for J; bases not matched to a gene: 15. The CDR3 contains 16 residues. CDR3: CASKKVRGGSGNEQFF. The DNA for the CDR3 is TGCGCCAGCAAGAAGGTCCGGGGGGGCAGCGGAAATGAGCAGTTCTTC.

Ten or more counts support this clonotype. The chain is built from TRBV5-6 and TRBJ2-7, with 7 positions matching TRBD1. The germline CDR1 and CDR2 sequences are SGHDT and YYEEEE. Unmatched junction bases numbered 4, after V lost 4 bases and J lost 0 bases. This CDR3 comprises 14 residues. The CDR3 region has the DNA TGTGCCAGCAGCGGTACAGGGGTCTCCTACGAGCAGTACTTC. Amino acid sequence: CASSGTGVSYEQYF.

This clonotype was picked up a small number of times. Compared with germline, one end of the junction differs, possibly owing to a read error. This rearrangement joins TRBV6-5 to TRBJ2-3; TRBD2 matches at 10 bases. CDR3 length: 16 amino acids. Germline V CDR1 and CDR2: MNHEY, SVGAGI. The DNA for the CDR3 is TGTGCCGGCAGTTACTCGCTGAGCGGGGGGGCACATACGCAGTATTTT. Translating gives CAGSYSLSGGAHTQYF.

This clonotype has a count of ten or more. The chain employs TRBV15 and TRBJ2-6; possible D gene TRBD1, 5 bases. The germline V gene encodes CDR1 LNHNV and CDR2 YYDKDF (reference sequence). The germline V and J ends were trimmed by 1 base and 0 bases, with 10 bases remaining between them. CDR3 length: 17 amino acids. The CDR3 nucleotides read TGTGCCACCAGCAGAGGACAGCCCAGCTCTGGGGCCAACGTCCTGACTTTC. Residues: CATSRGQPSSGANVLTF.